This T cell receptor beta chain was profiled in a study of cytotoxic CD8 clonotypes in ibrutinib-treated CLL. Across the whole study: The group held roughly twelve relapsed/refractory and around 14 treatment-naive patients, with some 17 IGHV unmutated.

Method: immunoSEQ multiplex PCR; TCRdb's copy keeps in-frame clones and lacks some. The sample has about 140,000 clones; 75% to 85% are singletons. Only one count was recorded for this clone. Looked up from germline, CDR1 is SGHAT and CDR2 is FQNNGV. This CDR3 comprises 12 residues. Trimming stripped 5 bases from V and 13 bases from J, with 16 bases between. This chain links TRBV11-2 with TRBJ2-3, with D maybe TRBD1 (6 bases). The sequence derives from a human donor with chronic lymphocytic leukemia. The material was PBMCs, obtained after 36 months of ibrutinib treatment. The DNA for the CDR3 is TGTGCCAGCAGCAAGATGGGACACCTTAAGTATTTT. It is translated as CASSKMGHLKYF. Filled out from reference TRBV11-2 and TRBJ2-3, the complete variable domain reads EAGVAQSPRYKIIEKRQSVAFWCNPISGHATLYWYQQILGQGPKLLIQFQNNGVVDDSQLPKDRFSAERLKGVDSTLKIQPAKLEDSAVYLCASSKMGHLKYFGPGTRLTVL.